The clone carrying this TCR beta chain has a count of ten or more. Its target is not known. This entry belongs to a study of T cells after yellow fever vaccination. Study-wide results and limits: The secondary response showed a weaker magnitude and a faster peak, day 5 versus 15. Most clones from primary vaccination were detected again post-booster (approximately 97% CD4, 88% CD8).

CDR1 SGHRS and CDR2 YFSETQ come from the germline V gene. The CDR3 loop spans 14 amino acids. V was clipped by 4 bases and J by 5 bases; unmatched bases: 8. They built TCR cDNA with 5'RACE template switching, a step that put in a universal primer site and UMIs. TCRdb re-called the 5' RACE reads through MiXCR, storing one row per CDR3 protein. The sample records roughly 150,000 distinct CDR3 sequences, about 7% being singletons. Here the sequenced sample was CD4+ T cells sorted from PBMCs, taken around 5 days after the first yellow fever vaccination. The receptor was isolated from a man younger than 35 who received the YFV17D yellow fever vaccine. This chain uses TRBV5-1 with TRBJ1-1, with 7 bases lining up with TRBD1. The chain's CDR3 is CASSRDRVGTEAFF. The CDR3 region has the DNA TGCGCCAGCAGCAGAGACAGGGTCGGGACTGAAGCTTTCTTT.